Shown below are 28 T cell receptor beta chains from a single sample sequenced in a study of T cell repertoires in cytomegalovirus infection. Antigens of these TCRs are unknown. TCRdb reanalysed the reads using MiXCR and keeps one entry per CDR3 protein. The sample shows about 920,000 distinct CDR3 sequences, about a third of them seen only once. The sequences come from cultured CD8+ T cells from PBMCs, collected from culture after CMV antigen stimulation. The receptors stem from a human donor in good health (CMV status not recorded). Some clones in this sample may be carry-over from other donors' samples.

The sample holds many counts of this clonotype. This chain links TRBV27 with TRBJ2-4; 9 bases fit TRBD1. The V gene end was trimmed by 3 bases and the J gene end by 7 bases; junction bases not matched to a gene: 4. Per the germline V gene, CDR1 is MNHEY and CDR2 is SMNVEV (reference sequence). The CDR3 length is 14 residues. The CDR3 bases are TGTGCCAGCAGTTTCGTGACAGGGGGGAACATTCAGTACTTC. Protein: CASSFVTGGNIQYF.

The J gene is TRBJ2-2, the V gene TRBV25-1, with TRBD1 matching 9 bases. This CDR3 contains 18 residues. Germline CDR1 and CDR2: MGHDK and SYGVNS. The V gene end was trimmed by 5 bases and the J gene end by 0 bases; junction bases not matched to a gene: 10. This CDR3 is CASSNRDRAIPNTGELFF. The CDR3 bases are TGTGCCAGCAGTAACCGGGACAGGGCGATACCGAACACCGGGGAGCTGTTTTTT.

This chain connects TRBV6-5 to TRBJ1-6, with D unclear. Trimming pared 2 bases from V and 7 bases from J, leaving 9 bases between. Germline V gives CDR1 MNHEY, CDR2 SVGAGI. The CDR3 has 14 amino acids. The CDR3 coding sequence is TGTGCCAGCAGTTACCGGGTCTACAATTCACCCCTCCACTTT. The encoded protein is CASSYRVYNSPLHF.

The chain combines TRBV11-2 with TRBJ2-1; D possibly uses TRBD1 or TRBD2 (5 bases each). V was shortened by 5 bases and J by 6 bases, with 14 bases between the two germline ends. The CDR3 is 14 amino acids. Germline lookup yields CDR1 SGHAT and CDR2 FQNNGV. The CDR3 loop is CASSLAGNSNEQFF. In DNA, the CDR3 is TGTGCCAGCAGCCTAGCAGGGAATTCCAATGAGCAGTTCTTC.

The chain combines TRBV20-1 with TRBJ2-5; TRBD2 might be the D (6 bases). The V end was cut by 6 bases, the J end by 0 bases, with 14 bases between. The V gene's germline CDR1 is DFQATT and CDR2 SNEGSKA (reference sequence). The CDR3 loop spans 14 amino acids. CDR3 protein: CSANPSENQETQYF. The DNA for the CDR3 is TGCAGTGCCAACCCTAGCGAGAACCAAGAGACCCAGTACTTC.

This chain connects TRBV7-9 to TRBJ2-2; D is perhaps TRBD2 (5 bases). V lost 6 bases and J 4 bases, leaving 12 bases between the germline ends. Germline-derived CDR1 and CDR2 are SEHNR and FQNEAQ (reference sequence). This CDR3 has 14 residues. The CDR3 loop is CASSSPRVTGELFF. CDR3 nucleotide sequence: TGTGCCAGCAGTTCTCCGAGGGTCACCGGGGAGCTGTTTTTT.

The gene calls are TRBV2 and TRBJ2-3; a possible D gene is TRBD2 (5 bases). The V gene lost 7 bases and the J gene lost 5 bases, with 7 bases spanning the gap. CDR1 is SNHLY and CDR2 is FYNNEI in the germline V gene. This CDR3 has 11 residues. The CDR3 is CASTGGDTQYF. CDR3 DNA sequence: TGTGCCAGCACCGGAGGAGATACGCAGTATTTT.

The chain couples TRBV27 to TRBJ2-3, with 9 bases identical to TRBD2. The J segment lost 0 bases and the V segment lost 6 bases, leaving 7 bases of the junction unmatched. The length of the CDR3 is 16 residues. Per the germline V gene, CDR1 is MNHEY and CDR2 is SMNVEV (reference sequence). DNA of the CDR3: TGTGCCAGCAGGATTAGCGGGGGATTTAGCACAGATACGCAGTATTTT. Translation: CASRISGGFSTDTQYF.

This clonotype was seen a handful of times. The V gene is TRBV6-2 or TRBV6-3, the J gene TRBJ1-6; D call uncertain. Between the trimmed V and J ends, which lost 2 bases and 0 bases, there was a span of 11 bases. The CDR3 sequence is 17 residues long. Germline CDR1 reads MNHEY; CDR2 reads SVGEGT. The CDR3 here is CASSYRQDFSYNSPLHF. CDR3 in DNA: TGTGCCAGCAGTTACAGGCAGGACTTCTCCTATAATTCACCCCTCCACTTT.

The rearrangement joins TRBV19 to TRBJ2-1; TRBD1 might be the D (6 bases). The CDR3 is 14 residues long. Between the trimmed V and J ends, which lost 2 bases and 8 bases, there was a span of 13 bases. Germline-derived CDR1 and CDR2 are LNHDA and SQIVND (reference sequence). CDR3 coding DNA: TGTGCCAGTAGTATACTTGGGACATCACATGAGCAGTTCTTC. Encoded protein: CASSILGTSHEQFF.

The chain carries TRBV5-6 and TRBJ2-7, with 10 bases fitting TRBD1. The germline CDR1 and CDR2 sequences are SGHDT and YYEEEE. This CDR3 region has 13 residues. Germline trimming cut 4 bases from V and 7 bases from J; bases unmatched to any gene: 5. The DNA for the CDR3 is TGTGCCAGCAGCCGGGACAGGGGCCTGGAGCAGTACTTC. Amino acid sequence: CASSRDRGLEQYF.

The table lists this clonotype with a few counts. This chain connects TRBV29-1 to TRBJ2-3, with 7 nucleotides matching TRBD1. Germline V gene data show CDR1 as SQVTM and CDR2 as ANQGSEA. The J segment lost 2 bases and the V segment lost 0 bases, leaving 8 bases of the junction unmatched. The CDR3 contains 16 residues. The chain's CDR3 is CSVEETGQTNTDTQYF. CDR3 sequence (DNA): TGCAGCGTTGAAGAGACGGGACAGACGAACACAGATACGCAGTATTTT.

The chain links TRBV6-2 or TRBV6-3 to TRBJ2-1; D call uncertain. The CDR3 loop spans 14 amino acids. From germline, CDR1 is MNHEY and CDR2 SVGEGT. V dropped 2 bases and J dropped 6 bases, with 11 bases sitting between them. The CDR3 DNA follows: TGTGCCAGCAGTTACGTCGACACCACCAATGAGCAGTTCTTC. It specifies CASSYVDTTNEQFF.

This clonotype showed up just once. This rearrangement joins TRBV10-1 to TRBJ2-3, with D perhaps matching TRBD1 (5 bases). Trimming removed 2 bases at V and 0 bases at J, with 9 bases between. This CDR3 comprises 15 residues. Germline CDR1 is WNHNN and CDR2 is SYGVQD (reference sequence). CDR3 sequence reads: CASSEGHASTDTQYF. The CDR3 DNA reads TGCGCCAGCAGTGAGGGACACGCTAGCACAGATACGCAGTATTTT.

The V gene is TRBV12-3 or TRBV12-4, the J gene TRBJ2-3; unclear D gene. The CDR3 spans 13 residues. V was cut by 4 bases and J by 5 bases, with 10 bases left in between. Here the CDR3 reads CASSSPWEDTQYF. For the CDR3, the DNA is TGTGCCAGCAGTTCCCCTTGGGAAGATACGCAGTATTTT.

The CDR3, as DNA: TGCGCCAGCAGCCGCCGCCCAGGGGGCCCCTACGAGCAGTACTTC. As protein: CASSRRPGGPYEQYF. The chain recombines TRBV5-1 with TRBJ2-7, with 8 bases identical to TRBD1. Losses at the gene ends were 4 bases for V and 2 bases for J; bases not matched to a gene: 8. Germline assignment: CDR1 SGHRS and CDR2 YFSETQ. The CDR3 has 15 residues. The full variable domain, completed using reference TRBV5-1 and TRBJ2-7, is KAGVTQTPRYLIKTRGQQVTLSCSPISGHRSVSWYQQTPGQGLQFLFEYFSETQRNKGNFPGRFSGRQFSNSRSEMNVSTLELGDSALYLCASSRRPGGPYEQYFGPGTRLTVT.

This clonotype has ten or more counts. This CDR3 reads CASSSPTEAFF. The CDR3 region has the DNA TGTGCCAGCAGTTCCCCGACTGAAGCTTTCTTT. The chain employs TRBV27 and TRBJ1-1; no clear D gene. Germline CDR1 MNHEY, CDR2 SMNVEV (reference sequence). Trimming cost V 4 bases and J 5 bases, with 5 bases left between them. The CDR3 extends over 11 amino acids.

The sample holds many counts of this clonotype. The rearrangement links TRBV6-1 to TRBJ1-1; 8 bases agree with TRBD1. Trimming at V came to 1 base and at J to 5 bases, leaving 6 bases not matched to a gene. The CDR3 runs 15 residues. Per the germline V gene, CDR1 is MNHNS and CDR2 is SASEGT. Here the CDR3 reads CASSEEGQGWTEAFF. CDR3 sequence (DNA): TGTGCCAGCAGTGAAGAAGGACAGGGTTGGACTGAAGCTTTCTTT.

The V gene is TRBV20-1, the J gene TRBJ1-1; the match to TRBD1 covers 9 bases. Germline assignment: CDR1 DFQATT and CDR2 SNEGSKA (reference sequence). The trim removed 4 bases at V and 3 bases at J, leaving 3 bases unmatched. The CDR3 totals 13 residues. The CDR3: CSATRQGDTEAFF. The CDR3 nucleotides are TGCAGTGCTACCCGACAGGGGGACACTGAAGCTTTCTTT.

V usage is TRBV10-3 and J usage is TRBJ2-3; D remains ambiguous. Per germline, CDR1 ENHRY and CDR2 SYGVKD. This CDR3 has 12 residues. V was pared by 6 bases and J by 4 bases, with 8 bases between. The CDR3 nucleotides read TGTGCCATCAGGGCTTTCCCAGATACGCAGTATTTT. It translates to CAIRAFPDTQYF.

This clonotype was picked up a small number of times. The genes are TRBV6-6 and TRBJ1-1; D uncertain. CDR3 length: 16 amino acids. The V gene lost 5 bases and the J gene lost 1 base, with 17 bases spanning the gap. Germline loops: CDR1 MNHNY, CDR2 SVGAGI (reference sequence). Here the CDR3 DNA reads TGTGCCAGCAGTAACTATATAAGCGGTGAGAACACTGAAGCTTTCTTT. Its translation is CASSNYISGENTEAFF.

The chain links TRBV10-3 to TRBJ2-1; the match to TRBD2 covers 8 bases. Germline V CDR1 and CDR2: ENHRY, SYGVKD. The trim removed 0 bases at V and 9 bases at J, leaving 10 bases unmatched. The CDR3 is 16 amino acids. CDR3 DNA sequence: TGTGCCATCAGTGAGTCGGGACTAGGAGGCATCAGTGAGCAGTTCTTC. Protein: CAISESGLGGISEQFF.

The J gene is TRBJ2-1, the V gene TRBV28; no reliable D call. V was trimmed by 5 bases and J by 3 bases, leaving 8 bases between them. CDR3 length equals 13 residues. The germline CDR1 and CDR2 sequences are MDHEN and SYDVKM. The CDR3 DNA reads as TGTGCCAGCAGTCTTTACAACTACAATGAGCAGTTCTTC. This sequence encodes CASSLYNYNEQFF.

This clonotype has only a few counts. The chain recombines TRBV19 with TRBJ2-7; TRBD1 aligns across 8 bases. This CDR3 is 13 amino acids long. Unmatched junction bases numbered 11, after V lost 10 bases and J lost 6 bases. Germline CDR1 LNHDA, CDR2 SQIVND (reference sequence). The CDR3 DNA is TGTGCCATCTCGGACAGGGCAGGATCCGAGCAGTACTTC. Translating gives CAISDRAGSEQYF.

The chain has TRBV2 and TRBJ2-6, with D unclear. Per the germline V gene, CDR1 is SNHLY and CDR2 is FYNNEI. CDR3 size: 14 residues. The ends were cut back, 6 bases at V and 0 bases at J, with 6 bases in the middle. CDR3 residues: CASRSSSGANVLTF. Written as DNA, the CDR3 is TGTGCCAGCAGGAGCAGCTCTGGGGCCAACGTCCTGACTTTC.

Regarding this clonotype: This may be a read error, as it is one base from a much larger clone. The chain recombines TRBV7-6 with TRBJ2-3, with D uncertain. CDR1 and CDR2 from the germline V gene are SGHVS and FNYEAQ. The CDR3 covers 15 residues. Trimming took 3 bases from V and 0 from J, leaving 10 bases between them. The CDR3 DNA reads TGTGCCAGCAGCTTCAGATTTTCTAGCACAGATACGCAGTATTTT. This encodes CASSFRFSSTDTQYF.

This chain connects TRBV9 to TRBJ1-4, with a tentative D call TRBD1 (5 bases). The CDR3 runs 15 residues. Looked up from germline, CDR1 is SGDLS and CDR2 is YYNGEE. Between the trimmed V and J ends, which lost 4 bases and 2 bases, there was a span of 12 bases. CDR3 region: CASSPSGTTNEKLFF. The CDR3 DNA reads as TGTGCCAGCAGCCCCTCCGGGACTACTAATGAAAAACTGTTTTTT.

The CDR3 loop is CASSWPGMNTEAFF. CDR3 DNA sequence: TGTGCCAGCAGCTGGCCAGGAATGAACACTGAAGCTTTCTTT. The rearrangement uses TRBV7-9 and TRBJ1-1; no reliable D call. The CDR3 has 14 amino acids. Germline CDR1 SEHNR, CDR2 FQNEAQ (reference sequence). V dropped 4 bases and J dropped 0 bases, with 9 bases sitting between them.